Listed here are 23 T cell receptor beta chains from one sample, sequenced in a study of cytomegalovirus exposure and HLA in healthy donors (TCRdb year 2017). Library construction relied on the immunoSEQ multiplex PCR assay. For the multiplex PCR, a mixture combining 60 forward primers for TCR Vbeta segments and 13 reverse primers for TCR Jbeta segments was used. The source is immuneACCESS, and TCRdb retained only in-frame sequences with V and J called. Part of the clones is not carried over; for the studies checked, unresolved V genes explain less than half of this, and the remainder is unexplained. The sample has some 80,000 clones on record, over 60% of them singletons. Jointly, the top ten make up about 4.7% of the sample. The material sequenced was PBMCs. These receptors originate from a male donor in good health and CMV-seropositive.

V gene TRBV18 combines with J gene TRBJ2-2; 9 nucleotides match TRBD1. After removal of 1 base from V and 11 bases from J, the junction contained 8 bases not matched to a gene. CDR1 is KGHSH and CDR2 is LQKENI in the germline V gene. The CDR3 consists of 15 residues. This CDR3 is CASSPLSDRGGELFF. DNA for the CDR3: TGTGCCAGCTCACCACTATCGGACAGGGGCGGAGAGCTGTTTTTT.

The V call is TRBV6-1, the J call TRBJ1-5; tentative D call: TRBD1 (5 bases). Trimming removed 6 bases from V and 0 bases from J, with 12 bases in between. In germline, CDR1 is MNHNS, CDR2 SASEGT. The CDR3 consists of 15 residues. The CDR3 DNA reads as TGTGCCAGCAGAATGACAGAGCTTAGCAATCAGCCCCAGCATTTT. This gives the protein CASRMTELSNQPQHF.

With respect to this clone: Sequence at one end of the junction differs from germline and may be a read error. This chain connects TRBV6-1 to TRBJ1-4; D is perhaps TRBD1 (5 bases). From germline, CDR1 is MNHNS and CDR2 SASEGT. The CDR3 length is 16 residues. The CDR3 coding sequence is TGTGCCATCAGTGAGTCGCCAGGGTGGGTTAATGAAAAACTGTTTTTT. This gives the protein CAISESPGWVNEKLFF.

The chain couples TRBV19 to TRBJ1-5; D not resolved. The CDR3 spans 17 residues. Trimming removed 7 bases at V and 1 base at J, with 20 bases between. Germline V gives CDR1 LNHDA, CDR2 SQIVND (reference sequence). The CDR3, as DNA: TGTGCCAGTAATGCCCCATCGGGGAAACGAAGCAATCAGCCCCAGCATTTT. Protein sequence: CASNAPSGKRSNQPQHF.

This clone was detected only once. The chain uses TRBV7-9 and TRBJ1-4, with D possibly matching TRBD1 (6 bases). The CDR3 loop spans 16 amino acids. Germline CDR1 SEHNR, CDR2 FQNEAQ (reference sequence). V was cut by 5 bases and J by 0 bases, with 13 bases left in between. CDR3 in amino acids: CASSPLQGATNEKLFF. The CDR3, as DNA: TGTGCCAGCAGCCCCCTACAGGGTGCAACTAATGAAAAACTGTTTTTT.

The genes are TRBV4-1 and TRBJ2-1, with 10 bases identical to TRBD2. V lost 8 bases and J lost 0; bases outside the gene matches: 7. The CDR3 loop spans 16 amino acids. Germline V CDR1 and CDR2: MGHRA, YSYEKL. The CDR3 here is CASSPLAGTSYNEQFF. In DNA, the CDR3 is TGCGCCAGCTCCCCACTAGCGGGGACCTCCTACAATGAGCAGTTCTTC.

V is TRBV4-2 and J is TRBJ2-5; TRBD2 agrees at 10 bases. V shed 0 bases and J 5 bases; nucleotides not matched to a gene: 3. The CDR3 runs to 15 residues. Germline-derived CDR1 and CDR2 are LGHNA and YNFKEQ. Here the CDR3 reads CASSQENSGRETQYF. For the CDR3, the DNA is TGTGCCAGCAGCCAAGAGAATAGCGGGAGGGAGACCCAGTACTTC.

This clone came up a few times. This chain uses TRBV30 with TRBJ1-5, with unresolved D. V lost 2 bases and J 4 bases, leaving 18 bases between the germline ends. Germline V gene sequence: CDR1 GTSNPN, CDR2 SVGIG (reference sequence). The CDR3 runs to 16 residues. CDR3 loop: CAWSPGPGSLNQPQHF. CDR3 in DNA: TGTGCCTGGAGTCCTGGCCCCGGGTCACTGAATCAGCCCCAGCATTTT.

This chain uses TRBV7-7 with TRBJ1-5; TRBD1 agrees at 7 bases. The germline CDR1 and CDR2 sequences are SSHAT and FNYEAQ (reference sequence). After removal of 3 bases from V and 4 bases from J, the junction contained 15 bases not matched to a gene. The CDR3 loop spans 18 amino acids. As DNA, the CDR3 is TGTGCCAGCAGCTTGACAGGAGGGGGCCCTGAACGGAATCAGCCCCAGCATTTT. Its protein product is CASSLTGGGPERNQPQHF.

The chain is built from TRBV4-1 and TRBJ1-2; 7 bases agree with TRBD1. There are 12 residues in the CDR3. The germline CDR1 and CDR2 sequences are MGHRA and YSYEKL. V gave up 11 bases and J gave up 6 bases; unmatched junction bases: 9. The CDR3 DNA is TGCGCCGTAGCAACAGGGGAAGATGGCTACACCTTC. Translation gives CAVATGEDGYTF.

This rearrangement joins TRBV29-1 to TRBJ2-1; tentatively, D is TRBD1 (6 bases). The V gene's germline CDR1 is SQVTM and CDR2 ANQGSEA. The CDR3 contains 12 residues. With 6 bases removed from V and 2 bases from J, the gap between germline ends came to 8 bases. CDR3 DNA: TGCAGCGTAGGGGGAACCTACAATGAGCAGTTCTTC. Protein: CSVGGTYNEQFF.

J is TRBJ2-4 and V is TRBV15; D may be TRBD2 (6 bases). The CDR3 runs to 15 residues. V lost 4 bases to trimming and J lost 3 bases, with 13 bases between them. Germline V gene sequence: CDR1 LNHNV, CDR2 YYDKDF (reference sequence). The CDR3 spells CATSTPGVGKNIQYF. The CDR3 nucleotides are TGTGCCACCAGCACTCCGGGAGTAGGCAAAAACATTCAGTACTTC.

A note on this clone: One end of the junction does not line up with germline, which may come from a read error. The chain has TRBV7-9 and TRBJ1-5; 8 nucleotides line up with TRBD1. The CDR3 covers 16 residues. The germline gives CDR1 SEHNR, CDR2 FQNEAQ (reference sequence). The CDR3 DNA follows: TGTTCCAGCAGCTTAGGTTTAGGACAGGGTGGACAGCCCCAGCATTTT. Translated: CSSSLGLGQGGQPQHF.

The chain is built from TRBV5-6 and TRBJ1-2, with D possibly being TRBD1 (6 bases). The CDR3 length is 14 residues. Trimming stripped 0 bases from V and 7 bases from J, with 13 bases between. Germline CDR1 reads SGHDT; CDR2 reads YYEEEE. CDR3 in amino acids: CASSLGQGSAGYTF. The CDR3 DNA follows: TGTGCCAGCAGCTTGGGGCAGGGGTCGGCTGGCTACACCTTC.

This chain uses TRBV28 with TRBJ1-5; 7 positions agree with TRBD1. In germline, CDR1 is MDHEN, CDR2 SYDVKM. V lost 4 bases and J lost 2; bases outside the gene matches: 8. The CDR3 is 16 amino acids. CDR3 sequence: CASSSSSGGGNQPQHF. The CDR3 DNA follows: TGTGCCAGCAGTTCCAGCTCAGGGGGAGGCAATCAGCCCCAGCATTTT. The whole variable domain, filled in from reference TRBV28 and TRBJ1-5, reads DVKVTQSSRYLVKRTGEKVFLECVQDMDHENMFWYRQDPGLGLRLIYFSYDVKMKEKGDIPEGYSVSREKKERFSLILESASTNQTSMYLCASSSSSGGGNQPQHFGDGTRLSIL.

The chain couples TRBV7-2 to TRBJ2-7, with 7 positions matching TRBD1. This CDR3 spans 13 amino acids. Unmatched junction bases numbered 6, after V lost 5 bases and J lost 5 bases. The germline gives CDR1 SGHTA, CDR2 FQGNSA. The CDR3 sequence: CASSLTGYDEQYF. The CDR3 DNA follows: TGTGCCAGCAGCCTGACAGGGTACGACGAGCAGTACTTC.

This chain uses TRBV6-5 with TRBJ1-3; a weak D match, TRBD1 (5 bases). The V end lost 0 bases, the J end lost 8 bases, and 5 bases lay between the germline ends. Germline CDR1 and CDR2: MNHEY and SVGAGI. The CDR3 extends over 12 amino acids. As DNA, the CDR3 is TGTGCCAGCAGTTACTCAGGGGACACCATATATTTT. Amino acid sequence: CASSYSGDTIYF.

V and J are TRBV7-3 and TRBJ1-1, with D tentatively TRBD1 (6 bases). The CDR3 is 16 amino acids. The V gene lost 5 bases and the J gene lost 3 bases, with 19 bases spanning the gap. Germline V CDR1 and CDR2: SGHTA, FQGTGA. DNA of the CDR3: TGTGCCAGCAGCCTCCTCGGGAGGGGGGCGGACACTGAAGCTTTCTTT. It translates to CASSLLGRGADTEAFF. Together with reference TRBV7-3 and TRBJ1-1, the CDR3 gives the full variable domain: GAGVSQTPSNKVTEKGKYVELRCDPISGHTALYWYRQSLGQGPEFLIYFQGTGAADDSGLPNDRFFAVRPEGSVSTLKIQRTERGDSAVYLCASSLLGRGADTEAFFGQGTRLTVV.

This sequence joins TRBV7-3 and TRBJ2-5; 9 bases align to TRBD2. Per germline, CDR1 SGHTA and CDR2 FQGTGA. The CDR3 is 15 residues long. J was trimmed by 5 bases and V by 5 bases; bases with no gene match: 9. The CDR3 nucleotides read TGTGCCAGCAGCGCGCTAGGGCGGGGGGGGGAGACCCAGTACTTC. It encodes CASSALGRGGETQYF.

A note on this clone: An end of the junction differs from the germline gene, which may be a read error. V usage is TRBV29-1 and J usage is TRBJ2-7, with a weak D call TRBD1 (6 bases). The CDR3 totals 15 residues. CDR1 SQVTM and CDR2 ANQGSEA come from the germline V gene. CDR3 in amino acids: CSVSMGQGADYGQYF. CDR3 coding DNA: TGCAGCGTGTCTATGGGACAAGGTGCCGACTACGGGCAGTACTTC.

This clone was detected a few times. The chain links TRBV28 to TRBJ2-7; D unclear. The germline gives CDR1 MDHEN, CDR2 SYDVKM. Trimming removed 4 bases from V and 0 bases from J, with 10 bases in between. The CDR3 totals 14 residues. DNA of the CDR3: TGTGCCAGCAGTTGGAACAGTAACTCCTACGAGCAGTACTTC. This encodes CASSWNSNSYEQYF.

The chain has TRBV2 and TRBJ2-3; TRBD2 aligns across 10 bases. Trimming took 4 bases from V and 2 from J; bases not matched to a gene: 3. The V gene's germline CDR1 is SNHLY and CDR2 FYNNEI. The CDR3 covers 15 residues. CDR3: CASSGSGGLTDTQYF. The CDR3 DNA is TGTGCCAGCAGTGGTAGCGGGGGGCTCACAGATACGCAGTATTTT.

A remark on this clone: Compared with germline, one end of the junction differs, possibly owing to a read error. The chain is built from TRBV5-1 and TRBJ1-1; D unclear. The CDR3 consists of 15 residues. Germline V lookup: CDR1 SGHRS, CDR2 YFSETQ. The CDR3 here is CSSSLMARVNTEAFF. In DNA form, the CDR3 reads TGCTCCAGCAGCTTAATGGCGAGGGTTAACACTGAAGCTTTCTTT.